This T cell receptor (beta chain) is drawn from a study of CD8 T cells in ankylosing spondylitis. Regarding the study as a whole: Past research had described some motif variants in reactive arthritis synovial fluid and blood. Ankylosing spondylitis blood seemed to carry a telltale TCR beta motif made of seven or eight highly homologous variants. The authors reported significant enrichment of disease-linked clones in matched ankylosing spondylitis synovial fluid.

On this clonotype itself: Its antigen is not identified.

In making TCR beta libraries, quantitative 5'-RACE with molecular barcodes was used. Each CDR3 protein is one row after TCRdb ran MiXCR on the 5' RACE reads. There are 800,000 to 900,000 distinct CDR3 sequences in the sample; 12% occur only once, and approximately 0.46% lies in the top ten. The germline V gene encodes CDR1 SGHTA and CDR2 FQGNSA. V was trimmed by 3 bases and J by 8 bases, leaving 13 bases between them. The length of the CDR3 is 13 residues. This chain connects TRBV7-2 to TRBJ2-5; D is ambiguous. The sequence was collected from a male donor with ankylosing spondylitis. Sequencing input: blood, either unsorted or a sorted T cell fraction (not recorded which). The CDR3: CASSLIVASTQYF. In nucleotides, the CDR3 is TGTGCCAGCAGCTTGATTGTAGCTTCAACCCAGTACTTC. Combining the CDR3 with reference TRBV7-2 and TRBJ2-5 gives the whole variable domain GAGVSQSPSNKVTEKGKDVELRCDPISGHTALYWYRQSLGQGLEFLIYFQGNSAPDKSGLPSDRFSAERTGGSVSTLTIQRTQQEDSAVYLCASSLIVASTQYFGPGTRLLVL.